The clone carrying this T cell receptor (beta chain) was seen repeatedly, ten times or more. The antigen remains unidentified. V shed 2 bases, J shed 1 base, and the junction held 4 bases outside the gene matches. The CDR3 consists of 15 residues. In germline, CDR1 is MNHEY, CDR2 SVGAGI. The data were taken from a study of HIV-infected patients and healthy controls. Study results and limitations: In healthy controls, MAIT alpha CDR3s were common; in HIV+ repertoires, severely depleted.

Around 530 ng RNA was reverse transcribed with alpha and beta constant-region primers. Separate chain-specific third strand synthesis with multiplexing indices produced the alpha and beta libraries. Priming off the SP2 site generated the second strand. Each CDR3 protein is one row after TCRdb ran MiXCR on the 5' RACE reads. This sample has around 18,000 distinct CDR3 sequences, with roughly a tenth found just once. The repertoire came from unfractionated whole blood and reflected all unsorted peripheral T cells. Sequencing was done on a sample of blood. V usage is TRBV6-5 and J usage is TRBJ2-7; 8 nucleotides agree with TRBD2. This sequence originates from an adult in good health. The CDR3 DNA sequence: TGTGCCAGCAGTTACGGAGCGGGAGAGTCCTACGAGCAGTACTTC. Amino acid sequence: CASSYGAGESYEQYF.